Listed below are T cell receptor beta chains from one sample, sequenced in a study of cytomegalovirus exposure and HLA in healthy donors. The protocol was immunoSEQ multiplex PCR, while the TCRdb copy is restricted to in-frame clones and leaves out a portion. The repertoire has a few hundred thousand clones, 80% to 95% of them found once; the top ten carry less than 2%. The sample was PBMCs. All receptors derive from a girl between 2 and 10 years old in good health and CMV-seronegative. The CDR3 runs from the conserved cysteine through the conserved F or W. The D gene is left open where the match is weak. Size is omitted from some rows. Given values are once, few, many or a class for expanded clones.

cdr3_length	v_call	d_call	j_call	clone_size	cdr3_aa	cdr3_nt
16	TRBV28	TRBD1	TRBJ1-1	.	CASRHYRGQIGTEAFF	TGTGCCAGCAGGCATTACAGGGGGCAAATCGGCACTGAAGCTTTCTTT
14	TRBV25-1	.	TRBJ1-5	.	CASSDGGKNQPQHF	TGTGCCAGCAGTGATGGGGGGAAGAATCAGCCCCAGCATTTT
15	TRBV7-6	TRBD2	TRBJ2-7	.	CASSLASGRGYEQYF	TGTGCCAGCAGCTTAGCGAGCGGGAGGGGCTACGAGCAGTACTTC
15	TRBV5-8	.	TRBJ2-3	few	CASSLSGLSTDTQYF	TGTGCCAGCAGCTTGTCGGGTCTTTCGACAGATACGCAGTATTTT
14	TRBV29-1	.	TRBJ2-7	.	CSVGSGTLAYEQYF	TGCAGCGTTGGGAGTGGGACTTTGGCCTACGAGCAGTACTTC
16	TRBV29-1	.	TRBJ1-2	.	CSVPNLGGENNYGYTF	TGCAGCGTTCCCAACCTCGGCGGAGAGAATAACTATGGCTACACCTTC
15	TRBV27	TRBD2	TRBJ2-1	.	CASAAWTSGGHEQFF	TGTGCCAGCGCTGCCTGGACTAGCGGGGGTCATGAGCAGTTCTTC
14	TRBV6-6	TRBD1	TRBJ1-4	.	CASSSRGYGEKLFF	TGTGCCAGCAGCTCCAGGGGGTATGGTGAAAAACTGTTTTTT
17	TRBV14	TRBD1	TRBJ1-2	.	CASSQPDRGRANYGYTF	TGTGCCAGCAGCCAGCCCGACAGGGGACGAGCTAACTATGGCTACACCTTC
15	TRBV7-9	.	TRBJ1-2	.	CASSNPGGGSYGYTF	TGTGCCAGCAGCAATCCGGGCGGGGGTAGCTATGGCTACACCTTC